The sequence of this T cell receptor beta chain was determined in a study of human T cells and chemical hapten exposure (dated by TCRdb to the early 2020s). About the full investigation: For sensitization, 2% DPC in acetone was applied to a roughly 2 cm by roughly 2 cm area of upper inner arm skin. The mostly female patient cohort included alopecia areata with under or over 50% scalp involvement, alopecia totalis and alopecia universalis. Blood was sampled from patients pre-sensitization (week 0) and at 2, 6 and about 24 weeks after DPC sensitization. Patch tests used Finn chambers with 0.01% DPC on the upper back, scored after 6 days by International Contact Dermatitis Research Group standards. This study followed changes in the peripheral blood TCR repertoire in vivo during primary and secondary sensitization of alopecia patients to the hapten diphenylcyclopropenone (DPC). Libraries were pooled for sequencing, and per-sample TCR yields varied mainly because of small differences in library volumes within the pool. Approximately 30 alopecia patients provided blood for TCR sequencing at one to four time points (pre-sensitization, 2, 6 and 24 weeks). Throughout the roughly 24-week study period, patients were also given weekly therapeutic DPC doses on the scalp. Study-level results and caveats: Alopecia, a presumed autoimmune disease, was present in all patients, so the immune response of the patients might differ from that of healthy individuals. Repeated subsampling changed both the strength of the expansion versus patch-test correlation and the threshold at which that correlation became significant. Compared with pre-sensitization or healthy control sets, expanded TCRs formed significantly more large CDR3 similarity clusters, which is consistent with antigen-driven responses. A positive correlation was found between the number of PT1 expanded TCRs and patch test score, with significance reached at thresholds 8, 16 and 32 but not 4. DPC sensitization did not change the number of TCRs with a frequency above 1 in 1000, and there was no evidence of changes in global repertoire structure.

Library generation was performed with RACE. These reads were obtained on a NextSeq 500. During library preparation, unique molecular identifiers were attached to individual cDNA molecules so that TCRs could be counted in a quantitative, reproducible way. From each blood RNA sample, both TCR alpha and TCR beta chains were sequenced. The original pipeline was this. Samples had a median of approximately 96,000 TCRs, with a range from roughly 23,224 to 700,000. The Decombinator software suite was used to annotate the V, J and CDR3 of the TCR reads. To make PS versus PT1 abundance plots, every sample was subsampled to the same number of TCRs (28,000). Expanded TCRs were defined as absent before sensitization and observed at least eight times at the 2-week time point. Clones were called with MiXCR by TCRdb after fastp trimmed the public reads at Q25, and only in-frame beta chains were retained. Each record represents a unique CDR3 protein, reported with the most common genes and DNA among its rows. TCRdb's processing, not the study's, gives the V and J calls here. Here the sample has roughly 70,000 distinct CDR3 sequences; approximately 9.4% occur a single time. Clones ranked in the top ten supply more than 2.5% of the sample.

Explained via the paper, the time point label denotes: patch test 1, 2 weeks after DPC sensitization. According to the study, the label for this sample's treatment or condition signals: therapeutic diphenylcyclopropenone sensitization with weekly scalp DPC. At every patch-test visit, the blood draw took place before the patch test was put on. Patients were eligible if aged 18 to 70, diagnosed with alopecia and judged suitable for DPC therapy, and pregnant patients were excluded. Total RNA was extracted from unfractionated whole blood collected in Tempus Blood RNA tubes. About this clonotype: The clone's antigen remains unknown. No qualities accompany the bases; no much larger clone lies one base away.

The germline V gene supplies CDR1 SGHRS and CDR2 YFSETQ. The CDR3 has 13 amino acids, counting the end cysteine and phenylalanine. The entry retains the CDR3 DNA only, 39 bases that are in frame from base 1. V is clipped by 4 bases and J by 5 bases, and the sequence between their germline boundaries is 11 bases long. The source was whole blood, collected in connection with sensitization to the hapten diphenylcyclopropenone (DPC). The sequence was obtained from a middle-aged woman with alopecia areata. Some clones in this sample may be carry-over from other donors' samples. The rearrangement combines TRBV5-1 with TRBJ2-3, and the D gene may be TRBD1, 5 bases matching. The CDR3 amino acid sequence is: CASSLREGDTQYF. The DNA is as follows: TGCGCCAGCAGCCTCAGGGAAGGAGATACGCAGTATTTT.